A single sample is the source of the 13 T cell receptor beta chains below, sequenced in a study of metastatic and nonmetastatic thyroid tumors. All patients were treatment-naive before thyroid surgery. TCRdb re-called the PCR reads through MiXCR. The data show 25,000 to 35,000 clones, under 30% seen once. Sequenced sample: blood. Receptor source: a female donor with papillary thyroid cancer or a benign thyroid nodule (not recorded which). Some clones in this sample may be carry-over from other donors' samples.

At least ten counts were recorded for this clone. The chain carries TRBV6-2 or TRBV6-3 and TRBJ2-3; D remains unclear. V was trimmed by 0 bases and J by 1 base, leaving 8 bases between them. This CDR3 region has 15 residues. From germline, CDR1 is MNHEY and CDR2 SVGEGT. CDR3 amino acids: CASSYSQLRTDTQYF. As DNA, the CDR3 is TGTGCCAGCAGTTACTCGCAGCTTCGCACAGATACGCAGTATTTT.

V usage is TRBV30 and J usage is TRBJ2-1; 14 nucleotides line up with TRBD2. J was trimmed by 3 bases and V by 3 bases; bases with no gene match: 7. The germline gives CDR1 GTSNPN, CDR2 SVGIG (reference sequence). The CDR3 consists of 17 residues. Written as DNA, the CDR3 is TGTGCCTGGAGGGGGGGACTAGCGGGAGTCAGCTACAATGAGCAGTTCTTC. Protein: CAWRGGLAGVSYNEQFF.

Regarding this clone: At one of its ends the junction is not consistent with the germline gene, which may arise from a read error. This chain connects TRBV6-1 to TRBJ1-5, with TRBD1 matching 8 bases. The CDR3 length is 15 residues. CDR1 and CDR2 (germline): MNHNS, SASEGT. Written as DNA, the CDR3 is TGTGCCAGCAGTGAAGTAGGGACAGGCGGACAGCCCCCGCATTTT. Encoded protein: CASSEVGTGGQPPHF.

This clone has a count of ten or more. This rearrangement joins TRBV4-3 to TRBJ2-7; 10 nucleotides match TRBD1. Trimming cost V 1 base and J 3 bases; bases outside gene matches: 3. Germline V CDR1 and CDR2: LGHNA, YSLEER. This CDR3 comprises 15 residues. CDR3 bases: TGCGCCAGCAGCCAAGTGGGGACAGGGGTCTACGAGCAGTACTTC. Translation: CASSQVGTGVYEQYF.

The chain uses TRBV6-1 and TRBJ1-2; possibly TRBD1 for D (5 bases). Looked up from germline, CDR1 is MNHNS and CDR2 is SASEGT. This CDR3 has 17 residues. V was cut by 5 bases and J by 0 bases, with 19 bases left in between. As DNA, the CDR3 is TGTGCCAGCAGTATCACCTTTGCGGGGCAGGCTAACTATGGCTACACCTTC. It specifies CASSITFAGQANYGYTF.

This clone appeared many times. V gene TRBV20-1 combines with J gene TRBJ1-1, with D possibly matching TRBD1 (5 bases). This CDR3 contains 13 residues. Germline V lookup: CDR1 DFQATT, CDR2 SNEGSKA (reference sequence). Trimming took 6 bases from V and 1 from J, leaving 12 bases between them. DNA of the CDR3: TGCAGTGCCCGGGGCGGTCAGAACACTGAAGCTTTCTTT. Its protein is CSARGGQNTEAFF.

The CDR3 region has the DNA TGTGCCAGCAGCTTAGTGACATTAGCGGGAGGGCTACCGAGCGAATACGAGCAGTACTTC. It codes for CASSLVTLAGGLPSEYEQYF. This chain links TRBV11-3 with TRBJ2-7; TRBD2 matches 11 bases. This CDR3 is built from 20 residues. From germline, CDR1 is SGHNT and CDR2 YENEEA. With 1 base clipped from V and 4 bases from J, the junction kept 18 bases outside the gene matches.

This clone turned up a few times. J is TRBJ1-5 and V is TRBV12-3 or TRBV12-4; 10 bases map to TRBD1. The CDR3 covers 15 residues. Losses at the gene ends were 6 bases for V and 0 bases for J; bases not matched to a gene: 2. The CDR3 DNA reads TGTGCCAGCAGCTGGACAGGGGGTAGCAATCAGCCCCAGCATTTT. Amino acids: CASSWTGGSNQPQHF.

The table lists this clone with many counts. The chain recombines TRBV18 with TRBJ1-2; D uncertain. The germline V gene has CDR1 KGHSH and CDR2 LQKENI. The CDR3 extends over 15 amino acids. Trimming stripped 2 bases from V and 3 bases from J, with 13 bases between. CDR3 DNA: TGTGCCAGCTCACCAAGCTCAGGATCCGACTATGGCTACACCTTC. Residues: CASSPSSGSDYGYTF. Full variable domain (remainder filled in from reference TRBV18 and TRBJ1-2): NAGVMQNPRHLVRRRGQEARLRCSPMKGHSHVYWYRQLPEEGLKFMVYLQKENIIDESGMPKERFSAEFPKEGPSILRIQQVVRGDSAAYFCASSPSSGSDYGYTFGSGTRLTVV.

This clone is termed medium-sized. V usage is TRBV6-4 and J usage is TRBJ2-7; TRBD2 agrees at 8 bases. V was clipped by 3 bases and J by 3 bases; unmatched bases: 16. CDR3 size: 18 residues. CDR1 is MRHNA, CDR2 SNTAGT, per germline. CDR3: CASSDVAGKWVSGYEQYF. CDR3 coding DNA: TGTGCCAGCAGTGATGTAGCGGGAAAATGGGTCTCGGGCTACGAGCAGTACTTC.

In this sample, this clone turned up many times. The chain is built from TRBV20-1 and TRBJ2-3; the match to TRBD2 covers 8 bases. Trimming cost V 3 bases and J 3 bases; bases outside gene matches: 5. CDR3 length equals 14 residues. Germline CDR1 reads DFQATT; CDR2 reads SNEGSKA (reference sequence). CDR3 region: CSASREGGTDTQYF. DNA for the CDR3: TGCAGTGCTAGTCGGGAGGGGGGGACAGATACGCAGTATTTT.

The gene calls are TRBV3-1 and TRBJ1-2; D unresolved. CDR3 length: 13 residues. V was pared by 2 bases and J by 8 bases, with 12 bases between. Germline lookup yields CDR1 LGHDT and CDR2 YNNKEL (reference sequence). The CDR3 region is CASSQQETSGYTF. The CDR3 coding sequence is TGTGCCAGCAGCCAACAGGAAACATCGGGCTACACCTTC.

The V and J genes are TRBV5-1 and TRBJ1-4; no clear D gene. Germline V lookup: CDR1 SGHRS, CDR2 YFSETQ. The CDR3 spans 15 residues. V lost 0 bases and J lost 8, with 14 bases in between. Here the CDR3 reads CASSLGSGSGEKLFF. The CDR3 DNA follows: TGCGCCAGCAGCTTGGGGTCCGGGTCTGGGGAAAAACTGTTTTTT. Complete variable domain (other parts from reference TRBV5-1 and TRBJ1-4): KAGVTQTPRYLIKTRGQQVTLSCSPISGHRSVSWYQQTPGQGLQFLFEYFSETQRNKGNFPGRFSGRQFSNSRSEMNVSTLELGDSALYLCASSLGSGSGEKLFFGSGTQLSVL.